This passage covers 9 T cell receptor beta chains from one sample sequenced in a study of spatial heterogeneity in lung cancer. General study results and limits: Tumor mutation counts were tracked by expanded intratumoral alpha and beta TCR counts.

MiXCR was run by TCRdb on the 5' RACE reads, yielding one entry per CDR3 protein. The table has roughly 28,000 distinct CDR3 sequences, roughly 6.9% seen once; the top ten hold approximately 23%. Antigens of these TCRs are unknown. Time point of the sample: sample taken at primary tumor resection. The starting material was lung tumor tissue, obtained at surgery. These TCRs come from a male donor with early-stage non-small cell lung cancer.

This clonotype was found many times. V and J are TRBV28 and TRBJ2-7, with D uncertain. The CDR3 runs to 12 residues. V gave up 6 bases and J gave up 0 bases, with 6 bases separating them. Germline V gene sequence: CDR1 MDHEN, CDR2 SYDVKM. CDR3 sequence (DNA): TGTGCCAGCAGGTTTAGCTCCTACGAGCAGTACTTC. It codes for CASRFSSYEQYF.

The gene calls are TRBV20-1 and TRBJ2-2; TRBD2 matches 11 bases. There are 14 residues in the CDR3. The V gene's germline CDR1 is DFQATT and CDR2 SNEGSKA (reference sequence). V lost 2 bases to trimming and J lost 5 bases; unmatched junction nucleotides: 1. CDR3 DNA sequence: TGCAGTGCTAGAAGGACTAGCGGGACCGGGGAGCTGTTTTTT. Encoded protein: CSARRTSGTGELFF.

Ten or more counts support this clonotype. J is TRBJ2-2 and V is TRBV4-2; D may correspond to TRBD1 or TRBD2 (5 bases each). There are 15 residues in the CDR3. Germline-derived CDR1 and CDR2 are LGHNA and YNFKEQ. V lost 4 bases and J 2 bases, leaving 11 bases between the germline ends. This CDR3 reads CASSPLGVNTGELFF. In nucleotides, the CDR3 is TGTGCCAGCAGCCCATTGGGGGTTAACACCGGGGAGCTGTTTTTT.

This clonotype was counted many times. This chain connects TRBV5-1 to TRBJ2-5, with D perhaps TRBD1 or TRBD2 (5 bases each). Germline V lookup: CDR1 SGHRS, CDR2 YFSETQ. The CDR3 spans 14 residues. V was cut by 4 bases and J by 4 bases, with 14 bases left in between. This chain's CDR3 is CASSHTGARETQYF. The CDR3 bases are TGCGCCAGCAGCCACACCGGGGCCCGAGAGACCCAGTACTTC.

At least ten counts were recorded for this clonotype. V and J are TRBV7-2 and TRBJ2-3; D not resolved. Germline loops: CDR1 SGHTA, CDR2 FQGNSA. V was clipped by 5 bases and J by 2 bases, with 8 bases between them. This CDR3 is built from 13 residues. This CDR3 is CASSPLPTDTQYF. The CDR3, as DNA: TGTGCCAGCAGCCCTTTGCCCACAGATACGCAGTATTTT. The full variable domain, with the rest looked up from reference TRBV7-2 and TRBJ2-3, is GAGVSQSPSNKVTEKGKDVELRCDPISGHTALYWYRQSLGQGLEFLIYFQGNSAPDKSGLPSDRFSAERTGGSVSTLTIQRTQQEDSAVYLCASSPLPTDTQYFGPGTRLTVL.

The chain is built from TRBV20-1 and TRBJ1-1; TRBD1 matches at 8 bases. CDR1 and CDR2 (germline): DFQATT, SNEGSKA (reference sequence). This CDR3 has 15 amino acids. The junction had 9 bases not matched to a gene; V was cut back by 5 bases and J by 1 base. In DNA form, the CDR3 reads TGCAGTGCTTTCCGGACAGGGCCAACGAACACTGAAGCTTTCTTT. It translates to CSAFRTGPTNTEAFF.

The V and J genes are TRBV20-1 and TRBJ2-7; D remains unclear. The CDR3 length is 15 residues. Trimming took 1 base from V and 5 from J, leaving 18 bases between them. Germline lookup yields CDR1 DFQATT and CDR2 SNEGSKA (reference sequence). The CDR3 sequence: CSARVFPQRANEQYF. The CDR3 region has the DNA TGCAGTGCTAGAGTCTTCCCCCAACGTGCTAACGAGCAGTACTTC.

J is TRBJ2-3 and V is TRBV5-1, with D tentatively TRBD2 (5 bases). V was clipped by 3 bases and J by 7 bases, with 12 bases between them. The CDR3 length is 13 residues. Looked up from germline, CDR1 is SGHRS and CDR2 is YFSETQ. The CDR3 coding sequence is TGCGCCAGCAGCTCCTTCACGGACTATACGCAGTATTTT. It translates to CASSSFTDYTQYF. Looking up the rest from reference TRBV5-1 and TRBJ2-3 gives the full variable domain: KAGVTQTPRYLIKTRGQQVTLSCSPISGHRSVSWYQQTPGQGLQFLFEYFSETQRNKGNFPGRFSGRQFSNSRSEMNVSTLELGDSALYLCASSSFTDYTQYFGPGTRLTVL.

This clonotype was detected a few times. The chain couples TRBV6-2 or TRBV6-3 to TRBJ2-6; D possibly corresponds to TRBD2 (6 bases). Trimming shortened V by 8 bases and J by 1 base, and 15 bases separated the two germline ends. The germline CDR1 and CDR2 sequences are MNHEY and SVGEGT. CDR3 size: 16 residues. The CDR3 region is CASREPGVSGANVLTF. The DNA for the CDR3 is TGTGCCAGCCGCGAACCGGGAGTATCTGGGGCCAACGTCCTGACTTTC.